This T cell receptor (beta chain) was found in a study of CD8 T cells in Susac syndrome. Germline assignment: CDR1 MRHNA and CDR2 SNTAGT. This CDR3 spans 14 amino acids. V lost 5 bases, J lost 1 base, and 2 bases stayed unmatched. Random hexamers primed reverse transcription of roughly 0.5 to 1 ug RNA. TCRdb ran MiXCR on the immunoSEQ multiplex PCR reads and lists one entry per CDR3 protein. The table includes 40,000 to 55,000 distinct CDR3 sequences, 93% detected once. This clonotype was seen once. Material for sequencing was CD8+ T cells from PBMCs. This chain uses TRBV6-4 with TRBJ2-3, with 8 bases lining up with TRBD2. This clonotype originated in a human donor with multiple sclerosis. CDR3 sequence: CASSPAGGTDTQYF. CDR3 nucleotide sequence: TGTGCCAGCAGTCCAGCGGGGGGCACAGATACGCAGTATTTT.